The T cell receptor (beta chain) described here comes from a study of blood T cell repertoires in COVID-19. Across the study: Samples representing acute and convalescent COVID-19 were sourced from the United States, Italy and Spain.

Produced via immunoSEQ multiplex PCR; TCRdb's table is partial and in-frame only. The sample lists 300,000 to 450,000 clones, approximately 89% occurring once. The receptor was isolated from a woman aged 55-75 years with COVID-19, enrolled during active disease. The sample consisted of peripheral blood.

The CDR3 DNA sequence: TGTGCCAGCAGTTCCAATAACAGGGGATATAATTCACCCCTCCACTTT. Protein sequence: CASSSNNRGYNSPLHF. The J gene is TRBJ1-6, the V gene TRBV28; 7 bases map to TRBD1. The V gene's germline CDR1 is MDHEN and CDR2 SYDVKM. With V trimmed by 4 bases and J by 4 bases, 7 bases remained unmatched. This CDR3 has 16 residues.